The clone carrying this TCR beta chain was picked up many times. Its specificity is unknown. The data belong to a study of molecular identifiers for immune sequencing clone quantification. As CD8+CD4-CCR7+CD45RA+ cells, naive CD8 T cells were sorted. MiXCR, applied by TCRdb to the PCR reads, yields one record per CDR3 protein. Of around 460,000 distinct CDR3 sequences listed, about a fifth are singletons. Overall study findings and caveats: Over 97% of CMV-specific effector molecules, but under 1% of naive ones, were in clones above 20 copies.

CDR3 length: 17 amino acids. The V end was cut by 0 bases, the J end by 0 bases, with 11 bases between. Per the germline V gene, CDR1 is LGHNA and CDR2 is YSLEER. This TCR was recovered from a human donor in good health. Some libraries in this study had Jurkat cell RNA spiked in. The source material was naive CD8+ T cells from blood, with Jurkat cell RNA spiked in. The sample's subset: FACS-sorted CD8+CD4-CCR7+CD45RA+ naive T cells. The chain is built from TRBV4-3 and TRBJ2-2, with a tentative D call TRBD1 (6 bases). This chain's CDR3 is CASSQDLAGANTGELFF. The CDR3 DNA sequence: TGCGCCAGCAGCCAAGATCTGGCAGGGGCGAACACCGGGGAGCTGTTTTTT.